This T cell receptor (beta chain) came from a study of T cell responses to AZD1222 COVID-19 vaccine (dated by TCRdb to about 2021). Some background on the complete study: AZD1222 recipients given second doses at about 4 weeks or at about 12 weeks were pooled, since spike-specific TCR depth and breadth were not found to differ between the two schedules. A total of about 250 trial participants underwent TCR sequencing, of whom 207 had received two doses of AZD1222 and some 25 had received two doses of the MenACWY control vaccine. Trial participants were enrolled into age subgroups of 18-55, 56-69 and 70-plus years, which contained roughly 150, 30 and 60 TCR-sequenced participants, respectively. The paper as a whole reports these results and caveats: Because no day 14 peak-response samples were available, repertoires were characterized only after the peak T cell response. Epitopes outside the regions mutated in the B.1.351 and B.1.1.7 variants were reportedly recognized by nearly half of the unique spike-specific TCRs. CD4 TCRs associated with the vaccine covered the entire spike protein, and the dominant responses were in regions 160-218 and 743-854. The 56-69-year group was small, and its depth increase did not reach significance, likely because of low power. Conclusions about previously exposed vaccinees are limited, since just six AZD1222 recipients were seropositive for SARS-CoV-2 at baseline. A significant rise in spike-specific TCR breadth and depth was observed after two AZD1222 doses relative to day 0 and relative to MenACWY recipients. Most participants were white British and females outnumbered males, and the authors suggested that clonal diversity may have been underestimated.

Trimming accounts for 2 bases at V and 3 bases at J, while the number of junction bases matched to no gene is 0. The germline V gene encodes CDR1 SNHLY and CDR2 FYNNEI. Spanning cysteine to phenylalanine, the CDR3 consists of 14 amino acids. Only the CDR3 part of the read is kept: 42 bases, read in frame from the first base. The time point label on this specimen signifies: baseline before first vaccination. Vaccinee samples came from UK trials COV001 and COV002, including a single-blind randomized controlled phase 2/3 trial of AZD1222 (ChAdOx1 nCoV-19) in healthy adults. For TCRbeta chain sequencing, PBMC samples were collected from trial participants at day 0 and at day 28 after the second dose. On this clone itself: Its target antigen remains unknown. It has no much larger one-base neighbor in the sample; base qualities were not kept.

The CDR3 regions of human TCRbeta chains were analyzed by immunosequencing. From the authors' description of their analysis: Repertoire TCRs were matched against a reference library of SARS-CoV-2-specific TCRs generated with the MIRA antigen-specificity platform. Breadth was defined as the fraction of unique TCRs that were SARS-CoV-2-associated, and depth was defined as the fraction of total T cells that were SARS-CoV-2-associated. Each spike-specific TCR was assigned to its reactive spike region and to a CD4 or CD8 class using the MIRA data. Log10-transformed breadth and depth values were compared by one-way ANOVA with Sidak's multiple comparisons tests. Entries here come from immuneACCESS through TCRdb and include only in-frame sequences with V and J called. Some clones fail to appear in such tables; in the studies checked, an unresolved V gene covers under half of the shortfall, and the cause of the remainder is unknown. That table furnishes V, J and clone size, whereas the DNA furnished D and trimming. This sample comprises roughly 140,000 clones, roughly 92% of them detected only once. The ten largest clones capture around 1.7% of the sample.

Specimen: peripheral blood, collected on day 0 of AZD1222 vaccination. The receptor chain draws on TRBV2 and TRBJ2-5; the junction holds 10 bases that match TRBD2. This TCR was sampled from an adult in good health. CDR3 region: CASSELAGEETQYF. The DNA sequence is as follows: TGTGCCAGCAGTGAACTAGCGGGAGAAGAGACCCAGTACTTC.